The 19 T cell receptor beta chains below were found in one sample sequenced in a study of T cell changes during pregnancy in multiple sclerosis. TCRdb's table, derived via immunoSEQ multiplex PCR, lists solely in-frame clones and lacks some. Of 40,000 or so clones listed, over 80% were seen once; the top ten hold roughly 0.37%. The sample consisted of CD4+ T cells from peripheral blood mononuclear cells, taken in the third trimester of pregnancy. The origin of the receptors is a female donor in good health, enrolled as a control in a pregnancy study.

This clone was counted a single time. The chain links TRBV7-9 to TRBJ2-3, with D possibly being TRBD2 (6 bases). V was clipped by 2 bases and J by 2 bases, with 11 bases between them. The germline gives CDR1 SEHNR, CDR2 FQNEAQ (reference sequence). The CDR3 runs to 15 residues. CDR3 DNA sequence: TGTGCCAGCAGCTTATCTCCGGGGGTCACAGATACGCAGTATTTT. Residues: CASSLSPGVTDTQYF.

The rearrangement links TRBV28 to TRBJ2-7, with 8 positions matching TRBD2. J was trimmed by 0 bases and V by 9 bases; bases with no gene match: 1. CDR1 is MDHEN, CDR2 SYDVKM, per germline. The CDR3 length is 12 residues. The CDR3 DNA follows: TGTGCCAGAACTAGCGGCTCCTACGAGCAGTACTTC. Translated: CARTSGSYEQYF.

This clone is a singleton in its sample. The chain has TRBV15 and TRBJ2-2; no clear D gene. Germline V gives CDR1 LNHNV, CDR2 YYDKDF (reference sequence). V lost 0 bases to trimming and J lost 0 bases, with 5 bases between them. The CDR3 totals 15 residues. The chain's CDR3 is CATSRDRANTGELFF. The CDR3 coding sequence is TGTGCCACCAGCAGAGATCGGGCGAACACCGGGGAGCTGTTTTTT.

J is TRBJ1-1 and V is TRBV5-5; 7 nucleotides match TRBD1. The CDR3 has 13 amino acids. Trimming at V came to 6 bases and at J to 5 bases, leaving 7 bases not matched to a gene. CDR1 is SGHKS, CDR2 YYEKEE, per germline (reference sequence). The CDR3 loop reads CASTYRGGTEAFF. The CDR3 nucleotides are TGTGCCAGCACCTACAGGGGTGGAACTGAAGCTTTCTTT.

This clone occurred a few times. The junction does not match germline at one end; this may be a read error. The chain is built from TRBV7-7 and TRBJ2-2; tentative D call: TRBD2 (6 bases). This CDR3 is built from 15 residues. Germline CDR1 reads SSHAT; CDR2 reads FNYEAQ (reference sequence). The DNA of the CDR3 is TGTGCTAGCAGCTCGACGCTAGCGAAGGCCGGGGAGCTGTTTTTT. Residues: CASSSTLAKAGELFF. Together with reference TRBV7-7 and TRBJ2-2, the CDR3 gives the full variable domain: GAGVSQSPRYKVTKRGQDVTLRCDPISSHATLYWYQQALGQGPEFLTYFNYEAQPDKSGLPSDRFSAERPEGSISTLTIQRTEQRDSAMYRCASSSTLAKAGELFFGEGSRLTVL.

V usage is TRBV27 and J usage is TRBJ1-2; unclear D gene. V shed 2 bases and J shed 7 bases, with 14 bases lying between them. Germline CDR1 and CDR2: MNHEY and SMNVEV (reference sequence). CDR3 length: 14 amino acids. CDR3 in amino acids: CASSLMREAPGYTF. The CDR3 DNA reads TGTGCCAGCAGTTTAATGCGGGAGGCGCCTGGCTACACCTTC.

This rearrangement joins TRBV4-2 to TRBJ2-7, with 9 bases aligning to TRBD2. Germline assignment: CDR1 LGHNA and CDR2 YNFKEQ. CDR3 length: 16 amino acids. Trimming took 3 bases from V and 3 from J; bases not matched to a gene: 9. The chain's CDR3 is CASSHLTPRGGYEQYF. In nucleotides, the CDR3 is TGTGCCAGCAGCCACCTAACCCCGCGGGGGGGCTACGAGCAGTACTTC.

The J gene is TRBJ2-1, the V gene TRBV5-5; perhaps TRBD2 as D (5 bases). The germline gives CDR1 SGHKS, CDR2 YYEKEE (reference sequence). The V end lost 1 base, the J end lost 4 bases, and 6 bases lay between the germline ends. The CDR3 contains 13 residues. The CDR3 region is CASSLWEYNEQFF. The CDR3 nucleotides are TGTGCCAGCAGCTTGTGGGAGTACAATGAGCAGTTCTTC. Complete variable domain (other parts from reference TRBV5-5 and TRBJ2-1): DAGVTQSPTHLIKTRGQQVTLRCSPISGHKSVSWYQQVLGQGPQFIFQYYEKEERGRGNFPDRFSARQFPNYSSELNVNALLLGDSALYLCASSLWEYNEQFFGPGTRLTVL.

As for this clone: At one boundary the junction diverges from the germline segment, which might be a read error. CDR3 region: CASREVSGTDTQYF. For the CDR3, the DNA is TGTGCCAGCAGGGAAGTTTCAGGCACAGATACGCAGTATTTT. The J gene is TRBJ2-3, the V gene TRBV2; no clear D gene. CDR3 length: 14 amino acids. The germline V gene has CDR1 SNHLY and CDR2 FYNNEI.

The CDR3 sequence: CASSSLVRSTDTQYF. The DNA of the CDR3 is TGTGCCAGTAGTAGTCTTGTGAGGAGCACAGATACGCAGTATTTT. This rearrangement joins TRBV19 to TRBJ2-3, with unresolved D. The CDR3 totals 15 residues. Germline V gene lookup returns CDR1 LNHDA and CDR2 SQIVND (reference sequence). The V and J ends lost 4 bases and 0 bases respectively, with 11 bases between them. The full variable domain, its missing parts supplied by reference TRBV19 and TRBJ2-3, is DGGITQSPKYLFRKEGQNVTLSCEQNLNHDAMYWYRQDPGQGLRLIYYSQIVNDFQKGDIAEGYSVSREKKESFPLTVTSAQKNPTAFYLCASSSLVRSTDTQYFGPGTRLTVL.

This chain links TRBV6-1 with TRBJ2-2; D is ambiguous. The germline CDR1 and CDR2 sequences are MNHNS and SASEGT. The CDR3 runs 14 residues. V lost 10 bases to trimming and J lost 4 bases, with 16 bases between them. The CDR3 nucleotides read TGTGCCAACGCGGCCCAACCCTCCACCGGGGAGCTGTTTTTT. This sequence encodes CANAAQPSTGELFF.

The gene calls are TRBV7-8 and TRBJ2-5, with 7 bases matching TRBD1. CDR1 is SGHVS and CDR2 is FQNEAQ in the germline V gene. After removal of 5 bases from V and 1 base from J, the junction contained 4 bases not matched to a gene. This CDR3 is 14 amino acids long. DNA for the CDR3: TGTGCCAGCAGCCCAGGGACAGTCCAAGAGACCCAGTACTTC. This translates into CASSPGTVQETQYF.

The chain carries TRBV7-2 and TRBJ1-1, with unresolved D. CDR3 length: 15 amino acids. V was cut by 0 bases and J by 6 bases, with 14 bases left in between. Germline V CDR1 and CDR2: SGHTA, FQGNSA. CDR3 in amino acids: CASSLAYMTDPEAFF. Written as DNA, the CDR3 is TGTGCCAGCAGCTTAGCGTATATGACTGACCCTGAAGCTTTCTTT. The full variable domain, completed using reference TRBV7-2 and TRBJ1-1, is GAGVSQSPSNKVTEKGKDVELRCDPISGHTALYWYRQSLGQGLEFLIYFQGNSAPDKSGLPSDRFSAERTGGSVSTLTIQRTQQEDSAVYLCASSLAYMTDPEAFFGQGTRLTVV.

The chain has TRBV7-9 and TRBJ2-1, with TRBD2 matching over 12 bases. V shed 5 bases, J shed 8 bases, and the junction held 10 bases outside the gene matches. The CDR3 runs to 16 residues. Per germline, CDR1 SEHNR and CDR2 FQNEAQ (reference sequence). The chain's CDR3 is CASSRTSGDYGDEQFF. The CDR3 nucleotides are TGTGCCAGCAGCCGGACTAGCGGGGACTACGGGGATGAGCAGTTCTTC.

This clone has only one observation. The genes are TRBV19 and TRBJ1-3; possible D gene TRBD1, 6 bases. This CDR3 is built from 18 residues. The ends were cut back, 1 base at V and 0 bases at J, with 16 bases in the middle. Germline CDR1 is LNHDA and CDR2 is SQIVND (reference sequence). The CDR3 DNA sequence: TGTGCCAGTAGTATAGGGGAACAGGGTTATAACTCTGGAAACACCATATATTTT. Amino acid sequence: CASSIGEQGYNSGNTIYF.

V usage is TRBV7-3 and J usage is TRBJ1-5; tentatively, D is TRBD1 (5 bases). The CDR3 runs 16 residues. V lost 1 base to trimming and J lost 2 bases, with 12 bases between them. CDR1 is SGHTA, CDR2 FQGTGA, per germline. The CDR3: CASSLNPTGRNQPQHF. The CDR3 nucleotides read TGTGCCAGCAGCTTAAATCCAACAGGACGCAATCAGCCCCAGCATTTT.

J is TRBJ1-2 and V is TRBV5-1, with 7 bases that match TRBD1. The J segment lost 6 bases and the V segment lost 5 bases, leaving 10 bases of the junction unmatched. The CDR3 is 14 amino acids. Germline loops: CDR1 SGHRS, CDR2 YFSETQ. This CDR3 reads CASSYRTGGDGYTF. CDR3 DNA: TGCGCCAGCAGTTATAGGACAGGAGGCGATGGCTACACCTTC.

The V and J genes are TRBV9 and TRBJ1-1, with D uncertain. This CDR3 has 13 residues. Trimming pared 3 bases from V and 7 bases from J, leaving 13 bases between. In germline, CDR1 is SGDLS, CDR2 YYNGEE. CDR3: CASSALTGSEAFF. The DNA of the CDR3 is TGTGCCAGCAGCGCGCTTACGGGTAGTGAAGCTTTCTTT.

This sequence joins TRBV28 and TRBJ1-4, with a possible D match to TRBD1 (6 bases). Trimming cost V 6 bases and J 7 bases, with 15 bases left between them. CDR3 size: 14 residues. Germline V gives CDR1 MDHEN, CDR2 SYDVKM. The CDR3 loop is CASSITGWREKLFF. The CDR3 region has the DNA TGTGCCAGCAGCATTACAGGGTGGCGTGAAAAACTGTTTTTT.